These 5 T cell receptor beta chains were all obtained from the same sample, sequenced in a study of T cell responses to AZD1222 COVID-19 vaccine. Only in-frame clones appear in the TCRdb table, and some are missing; sequencing was by immunoSEQ multiplex PCR. Here the sample spans 100,000 to 150,000 clones, 91% being singletons. Sequences were derived from peripheral blood, sampled 28 days after the second AZD1222 dose. The source is an adult who received the AZD1222 COVID-19 vaccine.

A few counts support this clone. The chain carries TRBV4-1 and TRBJ1-6; D is perhaps TRBD1 (5 bases). The CDR3 has 15 residues. Trimming removed 3 bases at V and 10 bases at J, with 16 bases between. Germline V lookup: CDR1 MGHRA, CDR2 YSYEKL. Written as DNA, the CDR3 is TGCGCCAGCAGCCATGCGGGACGGGCGGGATCACCCCTCCACTTT. The encoded protein is CASSHAGRAGSPLHF.

The genes are TRBV3-1 (or the pseudogene TRBV3-2) and TRBJ2-2, with 7 nucleotides matching TRBD1. The germline CDR1 and CDR2 sequences are LGHDT and YNNKEL (reference sequence). The trim removed 6 bases at V and 3 bases at J, leaving 13 bases unmatched. This CDR3 has 17 residues. CDR3 nucleotides: TGTGCCAGCAGTCCCTGGGACAGAGAACCTTACACCGGGGAGCTGTTTTTT. Translating it yields CASSPWDREPYTGELFF.

This chain joins TRBV14 and TRBJ2-1; D remains ambiguous. CDR1 and CDR2 from the germline V gene are SGHDN and FVKESK. Between the trimmed V and J ends, which lost 0 bases and 16 bases, there was a span of 13 bases. The CDR3 loop spans 12 amino acids. CDR3 region: CASSQDRVKVFF. The CDR3 nucleotides read TGTGCCAGCAGCCAAGACCGGGTTAAAGTATTCTTC.

The rearrangement uses TRBV18 and TRBJ1-1, with D unclear. This CDR3 is built from 15 residues. V was trimmed by 3 bases and J by 0 bases, leaving 11 bases between them. Germline lookup yields CDR1 KGHSH and CDR2 LQKENI. The CDR3: CASSPSVGLNTEAFF. The CDR3 nucleotides read TGTGCCAGCTCACCTTCAGTCGGGCTGAACACTGAAGCTTTCTTT.

The CDR3 loop is CASSYSSRLGDTQYF. Written as DNA, the CDR3 is TGTGCCAGCAGTTACTCGAGTCGGCTCGGAGATACGCAGTATTTT. This chain connects TRBV6-5 to TRBJ2-3; no clear D gene. Per the germline V gene, CDR1 is MNHEY and CDR2 is SVGAGI. Trimming left V 0 bases short and J 5 bases short, with 12 bases between. This CDR3 is built from 15 residues.